This T cell receptor (beta chain) is drawn from a study of control samples from healthy donors and cancer patients. Libraries were prepared by immunoSEQ multiplex PCR; TCRdb keeps only in-frame clonotypes and omits some of them. This sample carries about 82,000 clones, around nine tenths of them seen once, and the ten largest clones take under 7.5%. This clone was detected a few times. Losses at the gene ends were 0 bases for V and 5 bases for J; bases not matched to a gene: 6. In germline, CDR1 is SGHRS, CDR2 YFSETQ. The CDR3 covers 16 residues. The chain uses TRBV5-1 and TRBJ2-1, with TRBD2 identical over 9 bases. Sequencing was performed on blood. The clonotype originates from a man in his fifties in good health. CDR3 amino acids: CASSLALAGSHNEQFF. Written as DNA, the CDR3 is TGCGCCAGCAGCTTGGCGCTAGCGGGGTCTCACAATGAGCAGTTCTTC.